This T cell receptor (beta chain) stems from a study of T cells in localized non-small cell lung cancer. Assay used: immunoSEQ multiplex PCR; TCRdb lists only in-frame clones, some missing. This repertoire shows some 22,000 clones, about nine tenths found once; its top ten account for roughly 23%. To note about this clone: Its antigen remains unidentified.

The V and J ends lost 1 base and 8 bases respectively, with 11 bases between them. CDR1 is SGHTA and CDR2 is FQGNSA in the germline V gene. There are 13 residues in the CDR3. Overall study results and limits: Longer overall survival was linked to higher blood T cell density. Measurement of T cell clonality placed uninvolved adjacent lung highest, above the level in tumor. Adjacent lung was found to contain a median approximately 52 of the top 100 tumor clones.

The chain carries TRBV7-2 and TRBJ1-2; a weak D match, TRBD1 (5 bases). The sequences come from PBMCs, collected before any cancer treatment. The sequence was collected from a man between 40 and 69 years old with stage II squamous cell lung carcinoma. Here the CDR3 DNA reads TGTGCCAGCAGCTTAGTGCTAGGGGAAGGCTACACCTTC. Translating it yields CASSLVLGEGYTF.